This TCR beta chain was recovered during a study of CD8 T cells in Susac syndrome. RNA amounts of roughly 0.45 to 1 ug underwent reverse transcription with random hexamers. TCRdb reprocessed the immunoSEQ multiplex PCR reads with MiXCR, giving one entry per CDR3 protein. The sample lists approximately 120,000 distinct CDR3 sequences; 90% to 95% were seen once. CDR1 is LNHNV, CDR2 YYDKDF, per germline (reference sequence). V was pared by 3 bases and J by 7 bases, with 4 bases between. This CDR3 is 11 amino acids long. The V gene is TRBV15, the J gene TRBJ2-1; D not certain. The sample comprised CD4+ T cells from PBMCs. The source of this sequence is a human donor in good health. The CDR3 coding sequence is TGTGCCACCAGCAGGACGAATGAGCAGTTCTTC. It is translated as CATSRTNEQFF.